These 20 T cell receptor beta chains came from one sample sequenced in a study of blood T cells in healthy people across ages. A J-beta primer mix and a sample-barcoded 5' primer were used in a second PCR of about 7 to 12 cycles. Via MiXCR, TCRdb re-called the 5' RACE reads, giving one row per CDR3 protein. The data contain 600,000 to 850,000 distinct CDR3 sequences, around 40% of them seen just once; the ten biggest clones take up roughly 20%. Sequenced material: blood. The receptors here all came from a woman in her fifties or sixties in good health.

The chain couples TRBV6-5 to TRBJ2-1, with a tentative D call TRBD1 (5 bases). V dropped 6 bases and J dropped 4 bases, with 13 bases sitting between them. The germline gives CDR1 MNHEY, CDR2 SVGAGI. CDR3 length equals 14 residues. CDR3 DNA: TGTGCCAGCAGGAGGTCAGGGATATACAATGAGCAGTTCTTC. Residues: CASRRSGIYNEQFF.

The chain carries TRBV7-2 and TRBJ2-5, with D unclear. The germline V gene encodes CDR1 SGHTA and CDR2 FQGNSA. There are 15 residues in the CDR3. Trimming stripped 4 bases from V and 11 bases from J, with 23 bases between. DNA for the CDR3: TGTGCCAGCAGCTCCCCAGTGGATAACTCGGGTGAGCAGTACTTC. Translation: CASSSPVDNSGEQYF.

The chain recombines TRBV20-1 with TRBJ2-7; D is perhaps TRBD2 (5 bases). V lost 6 bases and J 4 bases, leaving 16 bases between the germline ends. The CDR3 covers 13 residues. Germline V CDR1 and CDR2: DFQATT, SNEGSKA (reference sequence). In DNA, the CDR3 is TGCAGTGCCACGAGGCGAGGACTTTACGAGCAGTACTTC. Its protein is CSATRRGLYEQYF.

The chain is built from TRBV7-3 and TRBJ2-3; maybe TRBD2 (5 bases). V shed 0 bases and J shed 2 bases, with 9 bases lying between them. Germline loops: CDR1 SGHTA, CDR2 FQGTGA. This CDR3 is 15 amino acids long. The CDR3 sequence is CASSLTVGVTDTQYF. The DNA of the CDR3 is TGTGCCAGCAGCTTAACGGTCGGGGTCACAGATACGCAGTATTTT.

This clonotype showed up many times. J is TRBJ2-1 and V is TRBV27; no firm D call. Germline-derived CDR1 and CDR2 are MNHEY and SMNVEV (reference sequence). The CDR3 contains 13 residues. The germline V and J ends were trimmed by 6 bases and 2 bases, with 8 bases remaining between them. DNA of the CDR3: TGTGCCAGCAGAAATGAGGCCTACAATGAGCAGTTCTTC. It encodes CASRNEAYNEQFF.

This sequence joins TRBV9 and TRBJ2-5; 7 bases fit TRBD2. Trimming removed 0 bases from V and 4 bases from J; junction bases left unmatched: 3. This CDR3 spans 14 amino acids. CDR1 SGDLS and CDR2 YYNGEE come from the germline V gene. This CDR3 is CASSVEGGRETQYF. The CDR3 coding sequence is TGTGCCAGCAGCGTAGAGGGCGGGAGAGAGACCCAGTACTTC.

The chain uses TRBV5-1 and TRBJ1-5; no firm D call. From germline, CDR1 is SGHRS and CDR2 YFSETQ. The CDR3 is made up of 15 amino acids. With 4 bases removed from V and 0 bases from J, the gap between germline ends came to 11 bases. DNA of the CDR3: TGCGCCAGCAGCAGAGGAGGGCATAGCAATCAGCCCCAGCATTTT. It translates to CASSRGGHSNQPQHF.

The V call is TRBV20-1, the J call TRBJ2-6; TRBD1 might be the D (6 bases). The CDR3 extends over 15 amino acids. V lost 0 bases and J 3 bases, leaving 9 bases between the germline ends. The germline CDR1 and CDR2 sequences are DFQATT and SNEGSKA (reference sequence). The CDR3 here is CSARDFRGGANVLTF. CDR3 coding DNA: TGCAGTGCTAGAGATTTCAGGGGTGGGGCCAACGTCCTGACTTTC.

This chain uses TRBV3-1 with TRBJ2-1; D may be TRBD1 (6 bases). Trimming took 0 bases from V and 4 from J, leaving 13 bases between them. This CDR3 comprises 16 residues. Germline CDR1 reads LGHDT; CDR2 reads YNNKEL (reference sequence). CDR3 DNA sequence: TGTGCCAGCAGCCAAGATTCAGGGGTTGGGTACAATGAGCAGTTCTTC. The encoded protein is CASSQDSGVGYNEQFF.

This clonotype was observed a handful of times. The chain carries TRBV12-3 or TRBV12-4 and TRBJ2-1, with 9 bases identical to TRBD2. With V trimmed by 2 bases and J by 5 bases, 4 bases remained unmatched. CDR3 length: 15 residues. The CDR3 DNA follows: TGTGCCAGCAGTTTATTAGCGGGGGCCAACAATGAGCAGTTCTTC. Translation gives CASSLLAGANNEQFF.

As to this clonotype: With a much larger clone just one base away, this may be a read error. This chain links TRBV13 with TRBJ2-7; D may be TRBD1 (7 bases). There are 15 residues in the CDR3. The germline CDR1 and CDR2 sequences are PRHDT and FYEKMQ (reference sequence). This chain's CDR3 is CANSLWQGGTYEQYF. The CDR3 coding sequence is TGTGCCAACAGCTTATGGCAGGGGGGCACCTACGAGCAGTACTTC.

This clonotype was seen ten or more times. The DNA of the CDR3 is TGCAGCGTTGAAGTGGGGCGGACGGCGGGAGAGACCCAGTACTTC. Amino acids: CSVEVGRTAGETQYF. V gene TRBV29-1 combines with J gene TRBJ2-5; D possibly uses TRBD1 or TRBD2 (5 bases each). The CDR3 runs 15 residues. Germline CDR1 SQVTM, CDR2 ANQGSEA. Deletions cut 1 base from V and 4 bases from J, with 16 bases between.

This chain connects TRBV7-9 to TRBJ1-3; weak D call: TRBD1 (5 bases). V lost 3 bases to trimming and J lost 4 bases, with 7 bases between them. The CDR3 spans 13 residues. CDR1 SEHNR and CDR2 FQNEAQ come from the germline V gene (reference sequence). The CDR3 protein is CASSLTDGNTIYF. The CDR3 coding sequence is TGTGCCAGCAGCTTGACAGACGGAAACACCATATATTTT. The variable domain in full, completed from reference TRBV7-9 and TRBJ1-3, reads DTGVSQNPRHKITKRGQNVTFRCDPISEHNRLYWYRQTLGQGPEFLTYFQNEAQLEKSRLLSDRFSAERPKGSFSTLEIQRTEQGDSAMYLCASSLTDGNTIYFGEGSWLTVV.

This clonotype was counted only a few times. Here the CDR3 DNA reads TGTGCCAGCAGCTCCGGGGCCCTGGAGGCTGAAAAACTGTTTTTT. Translating it yields CASSSGALEAEKLFF. The J gene is TRBJ1-4, the V gene TRBV28; a possible D gene is TRBD1 (5 bases). Germline V CDR1 and CDR2: MDHEN, SYDVKM. Trimming pared 6 bases from V and 7 bases from J, leaving 18 bases between. This CDR3 region has 15 residues. Full variable domain (remainder filled in from reference TRBV28 and TRBJ1-4): DVKVTQSSRYLVKRTGEKVFLECVQDMDHENMFWYRQDPGLGLRLIYFSYDVKMKEKGDIPEGYSVSREKKERFSLILESASTNQTSMYLCASSSGALEAEKLFFGSGTQLSVL.

The chain couples TRBV6-5 to TRBJ2-2, with TRBD2 identical over 13 bases. Germline V gives CDR1 MNHEY, CDR2 SVGAGI. The CDR3 runs to 15 residues. Trimming took 5 bases from V and 8 from J; bases not matched to a gene: 5. CDR3: CASSLGTSGKGELFF. The CDR3 DNA follows: TGTGCCAGCAGTCTGGGGACTAGCGGGAAGGGGGAGCTGTTTTTT.

Comments on this clonotype: Given a much more abundant clone one base away, this may be a read error. This sequence joins TRBV6-1 and TRBJ2-7; D is undetermined. Germline V gives CDR1 MNHNS, CDR2 SASEGT. Trimming pared 5 bases from V and 2 bases from J, leaving 7 bases between. The CDR3 length is 12 residues. The CDR3 sequence is CASSMGPYEQYF. In DNA, the CDR3 is TGTGCCAGCAGTATGGGTCCCTACGAGCAGTACTTC.

This clonotype appeared a few times. The rearrangement uses TRBV12-3 or TRBV12-4 and TRBJ1-5; D is perhaps TRBD1 (6 bases). V gave up 3 bases and J gave up 3 bases, with 9 bases separating them. The CDR3 spans 14 residues. The CDR3 spells CASSFGQFNQPQHF. The CDR3 DNA reads TGTGCCAGCAGTTTCGGACAGTTCAATCAGCCCCAGCATTTT.

About this clonotype: This clone may be a read error of a much larger clone one base away. This chain joins TRBV29-1 and TRBJ2-5; 7 nucleotides line up with TRBD1. Germline values: CDR1 SQVTM, CDR2 ANQGSEA. CDR3 length: 13 amino acids. With V trimmed by 8 bases and J by 11 bases, 17 bases remained unmatched. The CDR3 spells CSIARDSTNEQYF. The CDR3 DNA is TGCAGCATAGCACGGGACAGTACCAATGAGCAGTACTTC.

This sequence joins TRBV7-2 and TRBJ2-1; D is possibly TRBD2 (6 bases). The V gene lost 7 bases and the J gene lost 4 bases, with 17 bases spanning the gap. Germline V CDR1 and CDR2: SGHTA, FQGNSA. The CDR3 has 15 amino acids. The DNA for the CDR3 is TGTGCCAGCAACCGCCAGGCGGGACCTTACAATGAGCAGTTCTTC. Encoded protein: CASNRQAGPYNEQFF.

This clonotype appeared a few times. The V and J genes are TRBV3-1 and TRBJ2-3, with 8 nucleotides matching TRBD1. The V segment lost 1 base and the J segment 9 bases; nucleotides outside the gene matches: 6. CDR1 and CDR2 (germline): LGHDT, YNNKEL (reference sequence). The CDR3 covers 14 residues. CDR3 bases: TGTGCCAGCAGCCAAGGGCAGGGGGCAGGGACGCAGTATTTT. As protein: CASSQGQGAGTQYF.